A single sample is the source of the 25 T cell receptor beta chains below, sequenced in a study of T cells in Graves' hyperthyroidism and ophthalmopathy. The CDR3 regions of TCR beta were amplified from RNA transcripts. An initial round of RT-PCR targeting the TCR CDR3 relied on the HTBI primer set. TCRdb independently ran MiXCR on the multiplex PCR reads; one entry per CDR3 protein. Among roughly 740,000 distinct CDR3 sequences listed, about a sixth were seen once. The sequencing input was blood. The receptor set was obtained from a man aged 18 to 29 with Graves' hyperthyroidism.

This clonotype occurred many times. The V and J genes are TRBV20-1 and TRBJ2-1; 11 bases line up with TRBD2. V shed 5 bases and J 7 bases; nucleotides not matched to a gene: 13. The germline V gene encodes CDR1 DFQATT and CDR2 SNEGSKA (reference sequence). This CDR3 region has 16 residues. CDR3 protein: CSARPLAGDAQNEQFF. CDR3 DNA: TGCAGTGCTCGTCCACTAGCGGGAGACGCGCAAAATGAGCAGTTCTTC.

This clonotype was observed at least ten times. The genes are TRBV30 and TRBJ2-1; 9 positions match TRBD2. With V trimmed by 2 bases and J by 8 bases, 22 bases remained unmatched. There are 19 residues in the CDR3. Germline V gene data show CDR1 as GTSNPN and CDR2 as SVGIG (reference sequence). CDR3 region: CAWSPPPRGGRAFVHEQFF. In nucleotides, the CDR3 is TGTGCCTGGAGTCCCCCCCCTAGGGGCGGGAGGGCATTTGTTCATGAGCAGTTCTTC.

This clonotype was observed a handful of times. The V call is TRBV19, the J call TRBJ2-2; 10 nucleotides line up with TRBD2. CDR3 length equals 17 residues. Germline V gives CDR1 LNHDA, CDR2 SQIVND (reference sequence). V was pared by 4 bases and J by 3 bases, with 8 bases of the junction left unmatched. The CDR3 DNA is TGTGCCAGTAGTACGTTCTCTAGCGGGAGTTACACCGGGGAGCTGTTTTTT. This sequence encodes CASSTFSSGSYTGELFF.

In this sample, this clonotype turned up many times. CDR3 residues: CASSPSGSNPMGELFF. CDR3 nucleotides: TGTGCCAGCAGTCCTAGCGGGAGTAACCCCATGGGGGAGCTGTTTTTT. This rearrangement joins TRBV12-3 or TRBV12-4 to TRBJ2-2; TRBD2 agrees at 10 bases. The V gene end was trimmed by 5 bases and the J gene end by 8 bases; junction bases not matched to a gene: 11. This CDR3 spans 16 amino acids.

The chain has TRBV28 and TRBJ2-5; TRBD2 aligns across 10 bases. Per the germline V gene, CDR1 is MDHEN and CDR2 is SYDVKM. The CDR3 is 17 amino acids. With V trimmed by 7 bases and J by 5 bases, 16 bases remained unmatched. CDR3 coding DNA: TGTGCCAGCACCATTGATTTTGGAGCGGGAGGGTCGGAGACCCAGTACTTC. This sequence encodes CASTIDFGAGGSETQYF.

This clonotype was observed at least ten times. V is TRBV11-2 and J is TRBJ2-5; D possibly matches TRBD1 or TRBD2 (6 bases each). The germline V gene encodes CDR1 SGHAT and CDR2 FQNNGV. V was shortened by 4 bases and J by 4 bases, with 16 bases between the two germline ends. This CDR3 contains 15 residues. CDR3 in amino acids: CASSSGGYAGETQYF. CDR3 bases: TGTGCCAGCAGCTCCGGGGGCTATGCAGGAGAGACCCAGTACTTC. The whole variable domain, remainder taken from reference TRBV11-2 and TRBJ2-5, is EAGVAQSPRYKIIEKRQSVAFWCNPISGHATLYWYQQILGQGPKLLIQFQNNGVVDDSQLPKDRFSAERLKGVDSTLKIQPAKLEDSAVYLCASSSGGYAGETQYFGPGTRLLVL.

This clonotype occurred many times. The chain combines TRBV28 with TRBJ2-5; D may be TRBD2 (7 bases). This CDR3 region has 15 residues. Trimming took 4 bases from V and 5 from J, leaving 17 bases between them. Germline loops: CDR1 MDHEN, CDR2 SYDVKM. Written as DNA, the CDR3 is TGTGCCAGCAGTTCTACCGCGGGGGCTGGGGAGACCCAGTACTTC. It is translated as CASSSTAGAGETQYF.

A few counts support this clonotype. The chain joins TRBV13 to TRBJ2-7; no reliable D call. In germline, CDR1 is PRHDT, CDR2 FYEKMQ (reference sequence). Trimming left V 0 bases short and J 10 bases short, with 19 bases between. The CDR3 consists of 15 residues. CDR3 in amino acids: CASSLGRFSSYFQYF. CDR3 in DNA: TGTGCCAGCAGCTTAGGACGGTTCAGCTCCTACTTTCAGTACTTC.

This clonotype was seen more than once but under ten times. The chain joins TRBV20-1 to TRBJ1-6, with D possibly matching TRBD1 (5 bases). The germline V and J ends were trimmed by 1 base and 9 bases, with 13 bases remaining between them. CDR1 is DFQATT and CDR2 is SNEGSKA in the germline V gene (reference sequence). The CDR3 totals 14 residues. The CDR3: CSARARVLSSPLHF. The CDR3 DNA follows: TGCAGTGCTAGAGCCAGGGTTCTCAGTTCACCCCTCCACTTT.

This clonotype turned up a few times. The V gene is TRBV7-3, the J gene TRBJ2-6; a possible D gene is TRBD2 (6 bases). The CDR3 covers 16 residues. Germline CDR1 and CDR2: SGHTA and FQGTGA. Deletions cut 5 bases from V and 5 bases from J, with 16 bases between. The CDR3 DNA follows: TGTGCCAGCAGCGCGGGGACGTCTGGCTGGGCCAACGTCCTGACTTTC. Protein sequence: CASSAGTSGWANVLTF.

This clonotype was detected many times. This chain connects TRBV28 to TRBJ2-7; the D gene is possibly TRBD2 (6 bases). This CDR3 has 15 amino acids. V was shortened by 6 bases and J by 6 bases, with 21 bases between the two germline ends. Germline CDR1 MDHEN, CDR2 SYDVKM. CDR3 residues: CASRTRAESNFEQYF. In DNA form, the CDR3 reads TGTGCCAGCAGGACTAGAGCGGAGAGTAACTTCGAGCAGTACTTC.

The CDR3 loop reads CASSRWLAGKSYEQYF. The CDR3 DNA reads TGCGCCAGCAGCCGTTGGTTGGCAGGGAAATCCTACGAGCAGTACTTC. V usage is TRBV5-1 and J usage is TRBJ2-7; possible D gene TRBD1, 5 bases. The V end lost 4 bases, the J end lost 1 base, and 18 bases lay between the germline ends. The CDR3 has 16 residues. Germline V gene data show CDR1 as SGHRS and CDR2 as YFSETQ.

This clonotype was seen only a few times. The rearrangement uses TRBV6-2 or TRBV6-3 and TRBJ1-5, with 9 bases that match TRBD1. This CDR3 is 13 amino acids long. J gave up 7 bases and V 10 bases, and 8 bases lay outside the gene matches. Germline V gene lookup returns CDR1 MNHEY and CDR2 SVGEGT. CDR3 residues: CATKDRGRQPQHF. CDR3 DNA: TGTGCCACCAAGGACAGGGGTAGACAGCCCCAGCATTTT.

Only a few counts were recorded for this clonotype. The rearrangement joins TRBV10-3 to TRBJ2-1, with D possibly matching TRBD2 (5 bases). V lost 0 bases, J lost 1 base, and 10 bases lay in between. CDR1 and CDR2 from the germline V gene are ENHRY and SYGVKD. The CDR3 is 16 residues long. The CDR3 nucleotides are TGTGCCATCAGTGAGTCGAGAGGGAAGTCCTACAATGAGCAGTTCTTC. Encoded protein: CAISESRGKSYNEQFF.

This clonotype was counted ten times or more. This rearrangement joins TRBV7-9 to TRBJ2-5, with TRBD1 matching 8 bases. This CDR3 comprises 15 residues. V shed 3 bases, J shed 3 bases, and the junction held 6 bases outside the gene matches. From germline, CDR1 is SEHNR and CDR2 FQNEAQ (reference sequence). CDR3 loop: CASSLGRGREETQYF. Written as DNA, the CDR3 is TGTGCCAGCAGCTTGGGCAGGGGGCGCGAAGAGACCCAGTACTTC.

This clonotype was found a few times. CDR3 nucleotide sequence: TGCAGTGCTAGAGTCGGACAGACCTACGAGCAGTACTTC. Translating it yields CSARVGQTYEQYF. The chain carries TRBV20-1 and TRBJ2-7; D possibly corresponds to TRBD1 (6 bases). Germline CDR1 DFQATT, CDR2 SNEGSKA (reference sequence). V was clipped by 1 base and J by 2 bases, with 9 bases between them. The CDR3 sequence is 13 residues long.

This chain uses TRBV27 with TRBJ2-1; 11 bases fit TRBD1. The CDR3 runs to 16 residues. Germline values: CDR1 MNHEY, CDR2 SMNVEV (reference sequence). Trimming took 5 bases from V and 6 from J; bases not matched to a gene: 9. The CDR3 nucleotides are TGTGCCAGCAGTGCTCAATGGGACAGGGGGACCAATGAGCAGTTCTTC. This codes for CASSAQWDRGTNEQFF.

The CDR3 DNA follows: TGCAGTGCTAAGAACGATTACACCGGGGAGCTGTTTTTT. It specifies CSAKNDYTGELFF. The chain carries TRBV20-1 and TRBJ2-2; D unresolved. The ends were cut back, 4 bases at V and 3 bases at J, with 9 bases in the middle. The CDR3 totals 13 residues. Germline V CDR1 and CDR2: DFQATT, SNEGSKA (reference sequence).

The chain is built from TRBV19 and TRBJ1-1; no clear D. Germline V CDR1 and CDR2: LNHDA, SQIVND (reference sequence). This CDR3 contains 12 residues. Trimming took off 3 bases at V and 11 bases at J, with 13 bases between the two ends. CDR3 sequence (DNA): TGTGCCAGTAGTATCCCCCTAGGTGACGCTTTCTTT. Translated, it gives CASSIPLGDAFF.

The J gene is TRBJ2-6, the V gene TRBV2; TRBD1 or TRBD2 may be the D gene (5 bases each). Deletions cut 7 bases from V and 4 bases from J, with 14 bases between. Looked up from germline, CDR1 is SNHLY and CDR2 is FYNNEI. This CDR3 spans 15 amino acids. Here the CDR3 DNA reads TGTGCCAGCACCCCAAAGGGGACGGGGGCCAACGTCCTGACTTTC. This gives the protein CASTPKGTGANVLTF.

This clonotype was detected only a few times. The CDR3 region has the DNA TGTGCCAGCAGTGATTGGTCGTTTGGGCAGAGCAATCAGCCCCAGCATTTT. Its translation: CASSDWSFGQSNQPQHF. The J gene is TRBJ1-5, the V gene TRBV2; D ambiguous. The CDR3 is 17 residues long. Germline values: CDR1 SNHLY, CDR2 FYNNEI. Trimming removed 3 bases from V and 1 base from J, with 16 bases in between.

Details on this clonotype: One end of the junction does not line up with germline, which may come from a read error. The gene calls are TRBV11-2 and TRBJ2-7, with D maybe TRBD2 (5 bases). The germline V gene encodes CDR1 SGHAT and CDR2 FQNNGV. This CDR3 contains 13 residues. DNA of the CDR3: TGTGCCAGCAGCTTAGGCGGGTCCTACGAGCGGTACTTC. Amino acid sequence: CASSLGGSYERYF. Full variable domain (missing parts from reference TRBV11-2 and TRBJ2-7): EAGVAQSPRYKIIEKRQSVAFWCNPISGHATLYWYQQILGQGPKLLIQFQNNGVVDDSQLPKDRFSAERLKGVDSTLKIQPAKLEDSAVYLCASSLGGSYERYFGPGTRLTVT.

This chain connects TRBV6-2 or TRBV6-3 to TRBJ2-7; TRBD2 might be the D (6 bases). The germline gives CDR1 MNHEY, CDR2 SVGEGT. This CDR3 has 14 residues. V lost 7 bases and J lost 2, with 15 bases in between. The CDR3 bases are TGTGCCAGCACCGGGACTCCAATTCCCTACGAGCAGTACTTC. It encodes CASTGTPIPYEQYF.

As regards this clonotype: An end of the junction does not agree with germline; a read error may underlie this. The chain has TRBV13 and TRBJ2-5, with 12 bases aligning to TRBD2. Per germline, CDR1 PRHDT and CDR2 FYEKMQ (reference sequence). The CDR3 covers 16 residues. CDR3 in DNA: TGTGCCAGCAGCGTAGGAACGGGACTAGCGGGAGAGACCCAGTACTTC. This encodes CASSVGTGLAGETQYF.

The rearrangement links TRBV7-2 to TRBJ2-3, with D perhaps TRBD1 or TRBD2 (5 bases each). V lost 4 bases and J lost 2, with 10 bases in between. The V gene's germline CDR1 is SGHTA and CDR2 FQGNSA. The CDR3 is 14 amino acids. DNA of the CDR3: TGTGCCAGCAGCTCCTCGGGGCACACAGATACGCAGTATTTT. As protein: CASSSSGHTDTQYF.